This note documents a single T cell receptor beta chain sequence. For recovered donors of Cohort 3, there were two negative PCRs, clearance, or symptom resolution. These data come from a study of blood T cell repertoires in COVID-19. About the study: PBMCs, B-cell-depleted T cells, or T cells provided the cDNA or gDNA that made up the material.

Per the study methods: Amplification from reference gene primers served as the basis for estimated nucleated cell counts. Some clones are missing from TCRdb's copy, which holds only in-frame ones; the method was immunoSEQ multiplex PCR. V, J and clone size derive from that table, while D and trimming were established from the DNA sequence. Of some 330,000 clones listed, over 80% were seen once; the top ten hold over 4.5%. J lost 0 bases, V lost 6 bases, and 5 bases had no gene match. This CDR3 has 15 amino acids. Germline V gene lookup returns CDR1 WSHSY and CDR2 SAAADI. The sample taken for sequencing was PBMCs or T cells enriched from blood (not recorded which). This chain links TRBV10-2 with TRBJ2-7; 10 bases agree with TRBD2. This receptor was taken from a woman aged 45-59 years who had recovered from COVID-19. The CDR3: CASSISGGSSYEQYF. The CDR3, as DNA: TGCGCCAGCAGCATTAGCGGGGGGAGCTCCTACGAGCAGTACTTC.